This TCR beta chain was obtained from a study of T-cell memory formation after mild COVID-19. Study results and caveats: Contracting CD4+ clones sat mainly in CM and EM; CD8+ in EMRA. Certain responding clones were present in pre-infection memory, suggesting participation of cross-reactive memory. Clones contracting day 15 to 85 were balanced CD4/CD8; later expanders leaned CD4+.

Each CDR3 protein is one row after TCRdb ran MiXCR on the 5' RACE reads. The sample contains 400,000 to 500,000 distinct CDR3 sequences, roughly a quarter of which appear only once. Concerning this clonotype itself: Its specificity is not known.

The length of the CDR3 is 16 residues. The germline gives CDR1 MNHEY, CDR2 SVGAGI. The V end lost 5 bases, the J end lost 5 bases, and 21 bases lay between the germline ends. Sequenced: PBMCs or a T cell subset sorted from them (not recorded which). This sequence was found in an adult woman who had mild COVID-19 (a few samples of this study predate the infection). Cell type and time point are not known. This chain links TRBV6-5 with TRBJ2-5; no definite D call. The CDR3 DNA is TGTGCCAGCAGTAGACCCCCAGACTGGGCGTGGGAGACCCAGTACTTC. Its protein is CASSRPPDWAWETQYF.